The 27 T cell receptor beta chains in this list originate from one sample, sequenced in a study of esophageal squamous cell carcinoma under preoperative chemotherapy. Regarding time point: after preoperative PTX-NDP chemotherapy. MiXCR, applied by TCRdb to the PCR reads, yields one record per CDR3 protein. The data hold around 11,000 distinct CDR3 sequences, with roughly 60% observed a single time. This sample was taken from a patient given preoperative chemotherapy. The receptors were gathered from a human donor with esophageal squamous cell carcinoma. The donor label of this sample is uncertain.

The rearrangement uses TRBV7-2 and TRBJ2-6, with D maybe TRBD2 (5 bases). The CDR3 runs to 17 residues. Between the trimmed V and J ends, which lost 3 bases and 0 bases, there was a span of 12 bases. The germline gives CDR1 SGHTA, CDR2 FQGNSA. The CDR3 reads CASSFYVGGSGANVLTF. The CDR3 coding sequence is TGTGCCAGCAGCTTTTACGTCGGAGGCTCTGGGGCCAACGTCCTGACTTTC.

The genes are TRBV6-5 and TRBJ2-1; a weak D match, TRBD2 (5 bases). The CDR3 covers 15 residues. Germline CDR1 reads MNHEY; CDR2 reads SVGAGI. V lost 0 bases and J lost 2, with 8 bases in between. The CDR3 reads CASSYSKAAYNEQFF. In nucleotides, the CDR3 is TGTGCCAGCAGTTACTCGAAAGCGGCCTACAATGAGCAGTTCTTC.

This clonotype was seen just once. CDR3 DNA sequence: TGTGCCAGCAGTTACTCGGGCAGCAACTATGGCTACACCTTC. Translation gives CASSYSGSNYGYTF. V is TRBV6-2 or TRBV6-3 and J is TRBJ1-2, with D hard to call. Germline V gene data show CDR1 as MNHEY and CDR2 as SVGEGT. The CDR3 runs 14 residues. Trimming shortened V by 0 bases and J by 2 bases, and 7 bases separated the two germline ends.

By share of the sample, this clonotype is large. The V gene is TRBV6-1, the J gene TRBJ2-1, with D unresolved. The CDR3 spans 15 residues. The ends were cut back, 3 bases at V and 2 bases at J, with 11 bases in the middle. Germline V CDR1 and CDR2: MNHNS, SASEGT. CDR3 sequence (DNA): TGTGCCAGCAGTGACGTTGGCAGCCCCTACAATGAGCAGTTCTTC. Protein product: CASSDVGSPYNEQFF.

On this clonotype: One junction end disagrees with the germline gene, perhaps due to a read error. The chain employs TRBV6-4 and TRBJ2-3; 7 bases align to TRBD2. Germline-derived CDR1 and CDR2 are MRHNA and SNTAGT. This CDR3 is built from 16 residues. The CDR3 DNA reads TGTGCCAGCAGGGGCTCTGGGGGGGGTGGCACAGAGACGCAGTATTTC. It is translated as CASRGSGGGGTETQYF.

This clonotype is categorized as medium-sized. V and J are TRBV6-1 and TRBJ2-1; 14 nucleotides line up with TRBD2. From germline, CDR1 is MNHNS and CDR2 SASEGT. CDR3 size: 19 residues. J gave up 1 base and V 4 bases, and 9 bases lay outside the gene matches. CDR3 sequence (DNA): TGTGCCAGCAGTGTCTCCGGGACTAGCGGGAGTCCGTCCTACAATGAGCAGTTCTTC. Its translation is CASSVSGTSGSPSYNEQFF.

Comments on this clonotype: A junction boundary mismatches the germline segment, possibly from a read error. This chain links TRBV6-1 with TRBJ2-3; D may be TRBD1 or TRBD2 (5 bases each). CDR1 is MNHNS, CDR2 SASEGT, per germline. The CDR3 covers 16 residues. The CDR3 sequence is CASREFGGSHPETQYF. In nucleotides, the CDR3 is TGTGCCAGCAGGGAATTTGGGGGAAGCCACCCAGAGACGCAGTATTTT.

There are many counts of this clonotype. V gene TRBV7-2 combines with J gene TRBJ2-2, with D hard to call. The CDR3 length is 12 residues. Germline values: CDR1 SGHTA, CDR2 FQGNSA. The V gene lost 5 bases and the J gene lost 7 bases, with 8 bases spanning the gap. DNA of the CDR3: TGTGCCAGCAGCGGTATCGGCGGGGAGCTGTTTTTT. It specifies CASSGIGGELFF.

This clonotype ranks as hyperexpanded. For the CDR3, the DNA is TGTGCCAGCACCCCCGGGGGCCCCCGAACTGAGCAGTTCTTC. Translating gives CASTPGGPRTEQFF. The genes are TRBV6-1 and TRBJ2-1; the D gene could be TRBD1 or TRBD2 (6 bases each). Trimming stripped 7 bases from V and 9 bases from J, with 19 bases between. CDR1 and CDR2 (germline): MNHNS, SASEGT. This CDR3 is built from 14 residues.

In its sample, this clonotype is hyperexpanded (1% or more). The CDR3 loop reads CASREPNGLADTGLMGEQYF. The DNA for the CDR3 is TGCGCCAGCAGGGAGCCTAACGGACTGGCCGATACTGGGCTCATGGGCGAGCAGTACTTC. The chain links TRBV10-2 to TRBJ2-1, with D possibly TRBD2 on 5 matching bases. The J call may be in error: the DNA end matches TRBJ2-7 better. Germline-derived CDR1 and CDR2 are WSHSY and SAAADI. CDR3 length: 20 amino acids.

This chain uses TRBV7-2 with TRBJ2-5, with 9 bases that match TRBD1. The CDR3 is made up of 14 amino acids. J lost 3 bases, V lost 4 bases, and 3 bases had no gene match. Germline assignment: CDR1 SGHTA and CDR2 FQGNSA. DNA of the CDR3: TGTGCCAGCAGCTCACGGACAGGGGAAGAGACCCAGTACTTC. It translates to CASSSRTGEETQYF.

Points on this clonotype: At one end, the junction sequence differs from germline, possibly due to a read error. The CDR3 reads CASSEFWGSYTNMQYF. The CDR3 bases are TGTGCCAGCAGTGAATTTTGGGGAAGCTACACAAATATGCAGTACTTT. The chain links TRBV6-1 to TRBJ2-4; no clear D. The CDR3 extends over 16 amino acids. Per the germline V gene, CDR1 is MNHNS and CDR2 is SASEGT.

This chain joins TRBV6-1 and TRBJ2-1; TRBD2 aligns across 12 bases. This CDR3 has 17 residues. Germline CDR1 reads MNHNS; CDR2 reads SASEGT. The J segment lost 13 bases and the V segment lost 2 bases, leaving 15 bases of the junction unmatched. CDR3 coding DNA: TGTGCCAGCAGTGAACTAGCGGGGGGGCGTGACCAAGAGACTCAGTTCTTC. Its protein is CASSELAGGRDQETQFF.

V is TRBV6-4 and J is TRBJ1-2; D not certain. V lost 8 bases and J 5 bases, leaving 21 bases between the germline ends. The CDR3 length is 15 residues. CDR1 MRHNA and CDR2 SNTAGT come from the germline V gene. The CDR3 loop reads CASPRAPREAYGYTF. DNA of the CDR3: TGTGCCAGCCCTAGGGCTCCCCGCGAGGCATATGGCTACACCTTC.

This clonotype has just a few counts. An end of the junction differs from the germline gene, which may be a read error. The chain's CDR3 is CASSLGDSASSYNEQYF. The CDR3 coding sequence is TGTGCCAGCAGTTTAGGGGATAGCGCCAGCTCCTACAATGAGCAGTATTTC. The rearrangement joins TRBV12-3 or TRBV12-4 to TRBJ2-1, with D perhaps matching TRBD2 (5 bases). CDR3 length equals 17 residues.

V gene TRBV7-2 combines with J gene TRBJ2-3; D remains unclear. The end of the DNA fits TRBJ2-5 better, so the J call may be wrong. This CDR3 has 15 residues. CDR1 and CDR2 (germline): SGHTA, FQGNSA. The CDR3 is CASSPPPGRLETQYF. The CDR3 DNA reads as TGTGCCAGCAGCCCCCCCCCCGGCAGACTGGAGACCCAGTACTTC.

In the case of this clonotype: One end of the junction fails to match germline, which may point to a read error. This sequence joins TRBV10-3 and TRBJ2-1; TRBD1 is a possible D gene (6 bases). Germline V gene sequence: CDR1 ENHRY, CDR2 SYGVKD. CDR3 length equals 15 residues. The CDR3 loop is CAAGPGGRDPETQYF. CDR3 in DNA: TGTGCCGCGGGTCCTGGGGGCCGTGACCCAGAGACGCAGTATTTC.

The chain recombines TRBV6-1 with TRBJ2-5, with TRBD2 matching over 9 bases. Judging by the DNA end, TRBJ2-7 fits better; the J call may be wrong. The germline gives CDR1 MNHNS, CDR2 SASEGT. CDR3 length: 16 residues. As DNA, the CDR3 is TGTGCCAGCAGTGAAGGGACCGGGACTAGCTTACGCGAGCAGTACTTC. Protein product: CASSEGTGTSLREQYF.

The rearrangement uses TRBV5-5 and TRBJ2-3, with TRBD1 matching 7 bases. The CDR3 consists of 15 residues. Germline V gene data show CDR1 as SGHKS and CDR2 as YYEKEE (reference sequence). The V gene end was trimmed by 4 bases and the J gene end by 0 bases; junction bases not matched to a gene: 5. The DNA for the CDR3 is TGTGCCAGCAGCCAACGGACAGGCAGCACAGATACGCAGTATTTT. It is translated as CASSQRTGSTDTQYF.

In its sample, this clonotype was seen a few times. The chain joins TRBV6-5 to TRBJ2-4; D gene unclear. The germline V gene has CDR1 MNHEY and CDR2 SVGAGI. The CDR3 consists of 11 residues. The V end lost 2 bases, the J end lost 13 bases, and 9 bases lay between the germline ends. This chain's CDR3 is CASSYENEQYF. In DNA form, the CDR3 reads TGTGCCAGCAGTTACGAAAATGAGCAGTACTTC.

This clonotype came up a few times. The chain joins TRBV4-2 to TRBJ2-3, with a possible D match to TRBD2 (6 bases). The V end was cut by 1 base, the J end by 3 bases, with 11 bases between. CDR3 length: 15 amino acids. Germline V gene data show CDR1 as LGHNA and CDR2 as YNFKEQ. CDR3 residues: CASSQGTGDTDTQYF. The DNA of the CDR3 is TGTGCCAGCAGCCAAGGAACGGGAGATACAGATACGCAGTATTTT.

The sample holds a few counts of this clonotype. This chain links TRBV6-1 with TRBJ2-1; 8 bases agree with TRBD2. TRBJ2-7 explains the end of the DNA better; the J call may be wrong. Germline V gene sequence: CDR1 MNHNS, CDR2 SASEGT. There are 15 residues in the CDR3. The CDR3 region is CASSGPGGGSYEQYF. CDR3 sequence (DNA): TGTGCCAGCAGTGGACCCGGGGGGGGATCCTACGAGCAGTACTTC.

The CDR3 nucleotides read TGTGCCATCGAGACAGGGGCCCAAGAGACCCAGTACTTC. Its translation: CAIETGAQETQYF. This rearrangement joins TRBV10-3 to TRBJ2-5, with TRBD1 matching over 8 bases. CDR1 is ENHRY and CDR2 is SYGVKD in the germline V gene. Losses at the gene ends were 8 bases for V and 1 base for J; bases not matched to a gene: 3. The CDR3 length is 13 residues.

The genes are TRBV4-1 and TRBJ2-1; 7 positions agree with TRBD2. V shed 1 base, J shed 4 bases, and the junction held 10 bases outside the gene matches. This CDR3 contains 17 residues. Germline V gives CDR1 MGHRA, CDR2 YSYEKL. CDR3 bases: TGCGCCAGCAGCCAAGGGGTAGGGCTAGCGGAATACAATGAGCAGTTCTTC. Translating gives CASSQGVGLAEYNEQFF.

The chain recombines TRBV6-1 with TRBJ2-1; D is possibly TRBD1 or TRBD2 (5 bases each). Trimming took 6 bases from V and 13 from J, leaving 40 bases between them. The CDR3 covers 20 residues. Germline lookup yields CDR1 MNHNS and CDR2 SASEGT. CDR3 protein: CASSFRGLVSGLAAKNIQFF. The CDR3 nucleotides are TGTGCCAGCAGCTTTCGAGGTCTCGTCTCGGGGCTGGCGGCTAAAAACATTCAGTTCTTC.

The V and J genes are TRBV7-2 and TRBJ2-3, with no clear D. Per germline, CDR1 SGHTA and CDR2 FQGNSA. The CDR3 runs to 15 residues. Trimming removed 1 base at V and 4 bases at J, with 12 bases between. CDR3: CASSLVRSRADTQYF. As DNA, the CDR3 is TGTGCCAGCAGCTTAGTGAGGTCCAGAGCAGATACGCAGTATTTT.

Notes on this clonotype: One end of the junction does not line up with germline, which may come from a read error. The gene calls are TRBV6-1 and TRBJ2-4; the D gene could be TRBD1 or TRBD2 (5 bases each). The CDR3 contains 16 residues. The germline V gene has CDR1 MNHNS and CDR2 SASEGT. CDR3 residues: CASSESGLRDKDIQYF. The CDR3 coding sequence is TGTGCCAGCAGTGAATCGGGGCTGAGAGACAAAGACATTCAGTACTTC.